One and the same sample provided the 30 T cell receptor beta chains below, sequenced in a study of cytomegalovirus exposure and HLA in healthy donors. Primers included in the PCR were 60 Vbeta and 13 Jbeta primers. Repertoires were generated with immunoSEQ multiplex PCR, while TCRdb's copy carries only in-frame clones and drops some. Seen here are some 130,000 clones, about four fifths observed once, and the top ten hold more than 3%. Material: PBMCs. The receptors originated from a female donor in good health and CMV-seronegative.

The gene calls are TRBV14 and TRBJ2-7, with D maybe TRBD1 (6 bases). The CDR3 is 13 residues long. V was trimmed by 4 bases and J by 4 bases, leaving 11 bases between them. CDR1 and CDR2 (germline): SGHDN, FVKESK. In DNA, the CDR3 is TGTGCCAGCAGCCGATCGGGACAATACGAGCAGTACTTC. Translated, it gives CASSRSGQYEQYF.

V gene TRBV9 combines with J gene TRBJ2-1, with a weak D call TRBD1 (6 bases). Germline loops: CDR1 SGDLS, CDR2 YYNGEE. This CDR3 has 14 amino acids. Trimming took off 0 bases at V and 7 bases at J, with 11 bases between the two ends. CDR3 amino acids: CASSVEPGANEQFF. DNA of the CDR3: TGTGCCAGCAGCGTAGAGCCAGGGGCAAATGAGCAGTTCTTC.

This chain uses TRBV6-5 with TRBJ2-7, with 9 bases matching TRBD2. Per the germline V gene, CDR1 is MNHEY and CDR2 is SVGAGI. The CDR3 spans 13 residues. The V gene end was trimmed by 7 bases and the J gene end by 4 bases; junction bases not matched to a gene: 5. The CDR3 loop is CASTQRGAYEQYF. CDR3 sequence (DNA): TGTGCCAGCACGCAGCGGGGGGCATACGAGCAGTACTTC.

This sequence joins TRBV29-1 and TRBJ2-7, with TRBD2 matching over 9 bases. The end of the DNA aligns better with TRBJ2-1, so the J call may be wrong. From germline, CDR1 is SQVTM and CDR2 ANQGSEA. The CDR3 is 16 residues long. In nucleotides, the CDR3 is TGCAGCGTTGAAGATGGCGGGAGGGCCCCCTACAATGAGCAGTTCTTC. Its protein is CSVEDGGRAPYNEQFF.

V usage is TRBV30 and J usage is TRBJ2-2; 12 bases map to TRBD2. The ends lost 4 bases at V and 1 base at J; junction bases unmatched: 13. CDR1 GTSNPN and CDR2 SVGIG come from the germline V gene (reference sequence). This CDR3 comprises 19 residues. CDR3 coding DNA: TGTGCCTGGAAGGGTAGGACTAGCGGGGCCCCTAAGAACACCGGGGAGCTGTTTTTT. Translation: CAWKGRTSGAPKNTGELFF.

This chain uses TRBV5-6 with TRBJ1-2; maybe TRBD1 (5 bases). The CDR3 contains 13 residues. V lost 1 base and J lost 12, with 16 bases in between. Per the germline V gene, CDR1 is SGHDT and CDR2 is YYEEEE. The CDR3, as DNA: TGTGCCAGCAGCTTGTTGCAGGGTAGAATGGACACCTTC. Encoded protein: CASSLLQGRMDTF.

The rearrangement links TRBV6-5 to TRBJ1-5, with D possibly being TRBD1 (5 bases). CDR3 size: 14 residues. Germline V lookup: CDR1 MNHEY, CDR2 SVGAGI. Trimming removed 4 bases at V and 7 bases at J, with 14 bases between. CDR3 sequence reads: CASSSTVNGQPQHF. CDR3 sequence (DNA): TGTGCCAGCAGTTCGACAGTGAACGGCCAGCCCCAGCATTTT.

The chain couples TRBV7-2 to TRBJ1-3; D may be TRBD1 (6 bases). The CDR3 sequence is 16 residues long. Deletions cut 1 base from V and 1 base from J, with 11 bases between. The germline V gene has CDR1 SGHTA and CDR2 FQGNSA. The DNA for the CDR3 is TGTGCCAGCAGCTTAGAACGGGGGGCGTCTGGAAACACCATATATTTT. Translation: CASSLERGASGNTIYF.

This chain joins TRBV30 and TRBJ2-4; tentatively, D is TRBD2 (6 bases). The V end was cut by 0 bases, the J end by 1 base, with 16 bases between. Per germline, CDR1 GTSNPN and CDR2 SVGIG (reference sequence). This CDR3 spans 17 amino acids. CDR3: CAWSVLGLADAKNIQYF. The CDR3 DNA is TGTGCCTGGAGTGTACTGGGACTGGCAGACGCCAAAAACATTCAGTACTTC.

The J gene is TRBJ2-7, the V gene TRBV5-1, with TRBD2 matching over 12 bases. The V gene's germline CDR1 is SGHRS and CDR2 YFSETQ. The CDR3 spans 15 residues. Trimming removed 2 bases from V and 4 bases from J; junction bases left unmatched: 4. The DNA for the CDR3 is TGCGCCAGCAGCTTTGCTCTAGCGGGGGGGTACGAGCAGTACTTC. Protein product: CASSFALAGGYEQYF.

The chain joins TRBV18 to TRBJ2-5; D is possibly TRBD1 (6 bases). Between the trimmed V and J ends, which lost 7 bases and 2 bases, there was a span of 11 bases. Germline-derived CDR1 and CDR2 are KGHSH and LQKENI. This CDR3 is 13 amino acids long. CDR3 region: CASFRGMQETQYF. In DNA form, the CDR3 reads TGTGCCAGCTTCAGGGGAATGCAAGAGACCCAGTACTTC. Supplemented by reference TRBV18 and TRBJ2-5, the full variable domain reads NAGVMQNPRHLVRRRGQEARLRCSPMKGHSHVYWYRQLPEEGLKFMVYLQKENIIDESGMPKERFSAEFPKEGPSILRIQQVVRGDSAAYFCASFRGMQETQYFGPGTRLLVL.

V usage is TRBV4-1 and J usage is TRBJ2-3; 8 bases agree with TRBD2. Germline trimming cut 4 bases from V and 0 bases from J; bases unmatched to any gene: 9. The germline gives CDR1 MGHRA, CDR2 YSYEKL. The CDR3 contains 17 residues. For the CDR3, the DNA is TGCGCCAGCAGCCCCTCGGGCAGCGGGGGAAGCACAGATACGCAGTATTTT. Its protein is CASSPSGSGGSTDTQYF.

The chain has TRBV18 and TRBJ2-1; 7 bases are shared with TRBD1. This CDR3 spans 14 amino acids. With 3 bases clipped from V and 7 bases from J, the junction kept 6 bases outside the gene matches. Germline CDR1 KGHSH, CDR2 LQKENI. The CDR3 DNA is TGTGCCAGCTCACCGGACAGGCGGGTAAATGAGCAGTTCTTC. This translates into CASSPDRRVNEQFF.

The V gene is TRBV9, the J gene TRBJ2-7; no definite D call. This CDR3 spans 15 amino acids. The germline gives CDR1 SGDLS, CDR2 YYNGEE. Trimming stripped 0 bases from V and 1 base from J, with 11 bases between. Here the CDR3 DNA reads TGTGCCAGCAGCGTAGGTCAGGCGATATCCTACGAGCAGTACTTC. Translated: CASSVGQAISYEQYF.

V gene TRBV29-1 combines with J gene TRBJ2-1, with TRBD2 matching over 14 bases. Losses at the gene ends were 5 bases for V and 3 bases for J; bases not matched to a gene: 9. The CDR3 runs 17 residues. The germline gives CDR1 SQVTM, CDR2 ANQGSEA. CDR3 DNA sequence: TGCAGCGTTCAGGGGACTAGCGGGAGAGGGTTCTACAATGAGCAGTTCTTC. This translates into CSVQGTSGRGFYNEQFF.

This chain links TRBV4-1 with TRBJ2-3, with D possibly being TRBD1 (7 bases). Trimming left V 0 bases short and J 4 bases short, with 14 bases between. Germline CDR1 MGHRA, CDR2 YSYEKL. The CDR3 consists of 16 residues. The CDR3 region has the DNA TGCGCCAGCAGCCAAGAATCGGCGGGGACAGCAGATACGCAGTATTTT. Residues: CASSQESAGTADTQYF.

The chain carries TRBV29-1 and TRBJ2-1; possible D gene TRBD2, 7 bases. The CDR3 has 12 amino acids. V dropped 4 bases and J dropped 7 bases, with 11 bases sitting between them. From germline, CDR1 is SQVTM and CDR2 ANQGSEA. CDR3 DNA: TGCAGCGTTGGGGGGGGCCCAAATGAGCAGTTCTTC. This gives the protein CSVGGGPNEQFF.

CDR3 coding DNA: TGTGCCACCAGCAGAGTCACGGGGTGGATGAACACTGAAGCTTTCTTT. Its translation: CATSRVTGWMNTEAFF. This rearrangement joins TRBV15 to TRBJ1-1; D is undetermined. Germline V gene sequence: CDR1 LNHNV, CDR2 YYDKDF (reference sequence). There are 16 residues in the CDR3. With 1 base removed from V and 0 bases from J, the gap between germline ends came to 12 bases.

The V and J genes are TRBV2 and TRBJ2-1; 7 nucleotides match TRBD1. CDR1 and CDR2 (germline): SNHLY, FYNNEI. The CDR3 covers 15 residues. Trimming took 3 bases from V and 9 from J; bases not matched to a gene: 11. The CDR3 protein is CASSDWTGDGSEQFF. Here the CDR3 DNA reads TGTGCCAGCAGTGATTGGACAGGTGATGGTAGTGAGCAGTTCTTC.

The chain joins TRBV19 to TRBJ1-1; the D is unclear. V was pared by 5 bases and J by 4 bases, with 11 bases between. Germline CDR1 reads LNHDA; CDR2 reads SQIVND (reference sequence). The CDR3 is made up of 13 amino acids. The CDR3 DNA is TGTGCCAGTAGTGAAGTGGTCGGCACTGAAGCTTTCTTT. Its translation is CASSEVVGTEAFF. Variable domain in full (rest from reference TRBV19 and TRBJ1-1): DGGITQSPKYLFRKEGQNVTLSCEQNLNHDAMYWYRQDPGQGLRLIYYSQIVNDFQKGDIAEGYSVSREKKESFPLTVTSAQKNPTAFYLCASSEVVGTEAFFGQGTRLTVV.

V usage is TRBV9 and J usage is TRBJ2-1; TRBD2 aligns across 14 bases. The trim removed 4 bases at V and 9 bases at J, leaving 9 bases unmatched. CDR3 size: 16 residues. Germline CDR1 reads SGDLS; CDR2 reads YYNGEE. CDR3 sequence reads: CASSPRLAGGPSEQFF. CDR3 in DNA: TGTGCCAGCAGCCCTCGACTAGCGGGGGGGCCTAGTGAGCAGTTCTTC.

In its sample, this clone was seen a few times. The V and J genes are TRBV7-9 and TRBJ1-5; tentative D call: TRBD1 (5 bases). Trimming left V 6 bases short and J 3 bases short, with 9 bases between. The CDR3 has 13 amino acids. The germline gives CDR1 SEHNR, CDR2 FQNEAQ (reference sequence). This CDR3 reads CASSSGHNQPQHF. The CDR3 DNA is TGTGCCAGCAGTTCAGGGCACAATCAGCCCCAGCATTTT. The whole variable domain, remainder taken from reference TRBV7-9 and TRBJ1-5, is DTGVSQNPRHKITKRGQNVTFRCDPISEHNRLYWYRQTLGQGPEFLTYFQNEAQLEKSRLLSDRFSAERPKGSFSTLEIQRTEQGDSAMYLCASSSGHNQPQHFGDGTRLSIL.

V and J are TRBV6-5 and TRBJ1-1, with D unresolved. V was clipped by 7 bases and J by 1 base, with 7 bases between them. Germline V CDR1 and CDR2: MNHEY, SVGAGI. The CDR3 is made up of 12 amino acids. DNA of the CDR3: TGTGCCAGCACACGGGGGAACACTGAAGCTTTCTTT. Amino acid sequence: CASTRGNTEAFF.

This clone was observed a handful of times. This chain connects TRBV28 to TRBJ1-1; TRBD1 matches 8 bases. The CDR3 covers 14 residues. CDR1 and CDR2 from the germline V gene are MDHEN and SYDVKM. The ends lost 5 bases at V and 6 bases at J; junction bases unmatched: 8. The CDR3 DNA follows: TGTGCCAGCAGTCCTACAGGGGGGTGGTCTGAAGCTTTCTTT. This translates into CASSPTGGWSEAFF.

This clone was picked up a small number of times. The genes are TRBV28 and TRBJ1-1; maybe TRBD1 (6 bases). Trimming pared 7 bases from V and 0 bases from J, leaving 12 bases between. The CDR3 spans 14 residues. CDR1 is MDHEN, CDR2 SYDVKM, per germline. As DNA, the CDR3 is TGTGCCAGCATGCGGACAGCCTTGAACACTGAAGCTTTCTTT. Protein sequence: CASMRTALNTEAFF.

The V and J genes are TRBV9 and TRBJ2-1, with 8 nucleotides matching TRBD1. V dropped 6 bases and J dropped 3; count of bases not matched to a gene: 5. Germline V gene lookup returns CDR1 SGDLS and CDR2 YYNGEE. The length of the CDR3 is 14 residues. This CDR3 is CASTGTGNYNEQFF. CDR3 sequence (DNA): TGTGCCAGCACAGGGACAGGTAACTACAATGAGCAGTTCTTC. The whole variable domain, remainder taken from reference TRBV9 and TRBJ2-1, is DSGVTQTPKHLITATGQRVTLRCSPRSGDLSVYWYQQSLDQGLQFLIQYYNGEERAKGNILERFSAQQFPDLHSELNLSSLELGDSALYFCASTGTGNYNEQFFGPGTRLTVL.

The chain joins TRBV12-5 to TRBJ1-5; no definite D call. The germline CDR1 and CDR2 sequences are LGHNT and FRNRAP. V was clipped by 7 bases and J by 7 bases, with 14 bases between them. This CDR3 spans 13 amino acids. The CDR3 DNA follows: TGTGCTAGTGCCCCCGCCGGCGGACAGCCCCAGCATTTT. Its protein product is CASAPAGGQPQHF.

V usage is TRBV5-4 and J usage is TRBJ2-1; perhaps TRBD2 as D (6 bases). From germline, CDR1 is SGHNT and CDR2 YYREEE (reference sequence). Trimming took off 0 bases at V and 6 bases at J, with 16 bases between the two ends. The CDR3 sequence is 16 residues long. For the CDR3, the DNA is TGTGCCAGCAGCTTGGACGCGCGGGATAACGGCAATGAGCAGTTCTTC. Encoded protein: CASSLDARDNGNEQFF.

The chain joins TRBV18 to TRBJ2-7; D is unresolved. The V end was cut by 1 base, the J end by 0 bases, with 13 bases between. CDR3 length: 16 amino acids. Looked up from germline, CDR1 is KGHSH and CDR2 is LQKENI. The CDR3 coding sequence is TGTGCCAGCTCACCACTACTATCGATAAGCTCCTACGAGCAGTACTTC. Its translation is CASSPLLSISSYEQYF. Complete variable domain (other parts from reference TRBV18 and TRBJ2-7): NAGVMQNPRHLVRRRGQEARLRCSPMKGHSHVYWYRQLPEEGLKFMVYLQKENIIDESGMPKERFSAEFPKEGPSILRIQQVVRGDSAAYFCASSPLLSISSYEQYFGPGTRLTVT.

CDR3 sequence (DNA): TGTGCCAGCAGCTTAATACCCATGGGGACTACCGTCGGCAATGAGCAGTTCTTC. Amino acids: CASSLIPMGTTVGNEQFF. V and J are TRBV7-3 and TRBJ2-1, with TRBD2 matching 7 bases. Losses at the gene ends were 1 base for V and 6 bases for J; bases not matched to a gene: 15. Looked up from germline, CDR1 is SGHTA and CDR2 is FQGTGA. This CDR3 is 18 amino acids long.